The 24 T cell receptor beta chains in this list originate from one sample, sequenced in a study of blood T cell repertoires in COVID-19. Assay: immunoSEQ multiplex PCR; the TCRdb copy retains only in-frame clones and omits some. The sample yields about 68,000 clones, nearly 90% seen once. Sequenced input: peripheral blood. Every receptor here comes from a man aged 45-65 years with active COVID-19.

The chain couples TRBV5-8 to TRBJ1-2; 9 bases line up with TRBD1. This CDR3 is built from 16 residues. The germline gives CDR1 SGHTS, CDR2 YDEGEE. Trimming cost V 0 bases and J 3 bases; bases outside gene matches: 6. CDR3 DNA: TGTGCCAGCAGCTTGGAAGACAGGGGGTATGACTATGGCTACACCTTC. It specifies CASSLEDRGYDYGYTF.

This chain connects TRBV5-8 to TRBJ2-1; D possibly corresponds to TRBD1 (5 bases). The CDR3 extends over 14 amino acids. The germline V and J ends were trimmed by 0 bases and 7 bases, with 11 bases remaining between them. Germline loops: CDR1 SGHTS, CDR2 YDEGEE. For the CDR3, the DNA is TGTGCCAGCAGCTTGGGGGGCCTCAGGAATGAGCAGTTCTTC. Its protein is CASSLGGLRNEQFF.

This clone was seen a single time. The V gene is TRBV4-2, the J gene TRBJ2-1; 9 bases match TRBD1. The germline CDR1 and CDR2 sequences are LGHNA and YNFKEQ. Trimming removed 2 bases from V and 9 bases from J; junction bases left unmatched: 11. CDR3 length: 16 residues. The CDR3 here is CASSQTSGTGFIEQFF. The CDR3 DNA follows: TGTGCCAGCAGCCAAACCTCTGGGACAGGGTTTATTGAGCAGTTCTTC.

CDR3 protein: CASSKLDIPGANVLTF. Written as DNA, the CDR3 is TGTGCCAGCAGCAAATTGGACATACCTGGGGCCAACGTCCTGACTTTC. The V and J genes are TRBV9 and TRBJ2-6, with D possibly TRBD1 on 5 matching bases. Deletions cut 4 bases from V and 2 bases from J, with 13 bases between. The germline gives CDR1 SGDLS, CDR2 YYNGEE. The CDR3 is 16 residues long.

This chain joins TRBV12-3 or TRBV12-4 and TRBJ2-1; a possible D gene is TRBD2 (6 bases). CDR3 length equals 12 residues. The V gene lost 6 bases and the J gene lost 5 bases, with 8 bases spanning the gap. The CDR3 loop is CASSRTNNEQFF. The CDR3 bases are TGTGCCAGCAGCCGGACTAACAATGAGCAGTTCTTC.

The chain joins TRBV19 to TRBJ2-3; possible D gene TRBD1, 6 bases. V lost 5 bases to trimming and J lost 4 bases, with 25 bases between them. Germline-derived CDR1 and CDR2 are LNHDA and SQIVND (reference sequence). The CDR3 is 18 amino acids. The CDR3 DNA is TGTGCCAGTAGTCTACGCCGGGACACAAGTGGGTTCTCAGATACGCAGTATTTT. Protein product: CASSLRRDTSGFSDTQYF.

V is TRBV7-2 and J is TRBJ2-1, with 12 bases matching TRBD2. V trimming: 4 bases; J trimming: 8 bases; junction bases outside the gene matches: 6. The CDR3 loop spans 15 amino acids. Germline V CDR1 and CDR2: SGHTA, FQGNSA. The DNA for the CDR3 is TGTGCCAGCAGCTCTAGCGGGGGGGCCGGTGATGAGCAGTTCTTC. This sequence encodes CASSSSGGAGDEQFF.

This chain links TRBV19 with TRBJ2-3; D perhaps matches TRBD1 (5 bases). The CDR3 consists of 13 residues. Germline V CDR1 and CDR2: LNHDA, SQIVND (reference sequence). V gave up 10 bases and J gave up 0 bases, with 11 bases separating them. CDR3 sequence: CATRQTSTDTQYF. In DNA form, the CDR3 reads TGTGCCACCCGACAGACTAGCACAGATACGCAGTATTTT.

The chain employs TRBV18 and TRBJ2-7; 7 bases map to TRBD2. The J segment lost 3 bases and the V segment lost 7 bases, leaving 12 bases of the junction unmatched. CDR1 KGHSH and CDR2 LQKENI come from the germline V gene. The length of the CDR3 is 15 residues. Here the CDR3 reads CASFAERGDDYEQYF. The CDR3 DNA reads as TGTGCCAGCTTCGCTGAGCGGGGAGACGACTACGAGCAGTACTTC.

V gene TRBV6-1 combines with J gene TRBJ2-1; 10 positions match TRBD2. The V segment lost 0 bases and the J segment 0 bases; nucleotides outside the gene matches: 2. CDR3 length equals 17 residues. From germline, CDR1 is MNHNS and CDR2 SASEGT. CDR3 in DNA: TGTGCCAGCAGTGAAGCTAGCGGGGGGCGCTCCTACAATGAGCAGTTCTTC. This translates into CASSEASGGRSYNEQFF.

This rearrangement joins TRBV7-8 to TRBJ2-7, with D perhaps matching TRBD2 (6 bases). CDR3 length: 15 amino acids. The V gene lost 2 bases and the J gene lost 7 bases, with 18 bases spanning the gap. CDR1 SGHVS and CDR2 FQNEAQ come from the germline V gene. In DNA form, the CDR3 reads TGTGCCAGCAGCTTAAACCCCCTGGAGGGCCCAGAGCAGTACTTC. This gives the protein CASSLNPLEGPEQYF. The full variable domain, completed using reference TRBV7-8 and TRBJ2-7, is GAGVSQSPRYKVAKRGQDVALRCDPISGHVSLFWYQQALGQGPEFLTYFQNEAQLDKSGLPSDRFFAERPEGSVSTLKIQRTQQEDSAVYLCASSLNPLEGPEQYFGPGTRLTVT.

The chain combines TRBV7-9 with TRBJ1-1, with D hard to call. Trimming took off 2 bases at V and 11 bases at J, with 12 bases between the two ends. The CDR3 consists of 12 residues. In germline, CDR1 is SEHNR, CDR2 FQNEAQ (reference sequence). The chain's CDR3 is CASSLSEGSAFF. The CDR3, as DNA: TGTGCCAGCAGCTTATCAGAGGGATCGGCTTTCTTT.

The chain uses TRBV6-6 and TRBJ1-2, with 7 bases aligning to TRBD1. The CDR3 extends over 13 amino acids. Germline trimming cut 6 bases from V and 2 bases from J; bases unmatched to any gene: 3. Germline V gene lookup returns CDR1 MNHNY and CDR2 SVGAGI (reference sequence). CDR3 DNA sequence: TGTGCCAGCAGCTTACAGGGGAACTATGGCTACACCTTC. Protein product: CASSLQGNYGYTF.

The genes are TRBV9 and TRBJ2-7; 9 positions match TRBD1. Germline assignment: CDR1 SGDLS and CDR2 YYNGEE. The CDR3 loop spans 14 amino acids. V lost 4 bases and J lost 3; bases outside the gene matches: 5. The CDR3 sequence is CASSTGQGNYEQYF. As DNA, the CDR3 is TGTGCCAGCAGCACTGGACAGGGGAACTACGAGCAGTACTTC.

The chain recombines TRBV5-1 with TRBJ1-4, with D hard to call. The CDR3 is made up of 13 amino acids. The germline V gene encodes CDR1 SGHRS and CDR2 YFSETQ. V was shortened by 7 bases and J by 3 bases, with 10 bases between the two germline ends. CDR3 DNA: TGCGCCAGCCGGGGAGGTGCTAATGAAAAACTGTTTTTT. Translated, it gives CASRGGANEKLFF.

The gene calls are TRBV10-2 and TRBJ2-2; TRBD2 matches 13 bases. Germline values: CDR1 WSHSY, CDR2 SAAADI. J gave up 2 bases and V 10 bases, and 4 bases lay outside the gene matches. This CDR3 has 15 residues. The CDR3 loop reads CATRLAGGNTGELFF. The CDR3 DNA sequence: TGCGCCACCCGACTAGCGGGGGGTAACACCGGGGAGCTGTTTTTT.

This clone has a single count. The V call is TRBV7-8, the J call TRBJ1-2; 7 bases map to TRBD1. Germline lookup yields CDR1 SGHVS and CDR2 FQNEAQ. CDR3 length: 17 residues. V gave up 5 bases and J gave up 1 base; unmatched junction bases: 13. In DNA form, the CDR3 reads TGTGCCAGCAGCCTCGAGGCTAGGGGGCACGATAACTATGGCTACACCTTC. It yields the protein CASSLEARGHDNYGYTF.

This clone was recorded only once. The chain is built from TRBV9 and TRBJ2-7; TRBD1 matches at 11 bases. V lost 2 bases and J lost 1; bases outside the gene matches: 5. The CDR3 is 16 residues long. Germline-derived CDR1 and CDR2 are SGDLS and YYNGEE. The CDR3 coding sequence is TGTGCCAGCAGCGTCACCGGGACAGGGGGATCCTACGAGCAGTACTTC. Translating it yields CASSVTGTGGSYEQYF.

This CDR3 reads CASSGQGMRNTIYF. DNA of the CDR3: TGTGCCAGCAGCGGTCAGGGTATGCGAAACACCATATATTTT. The V call is TRBV7-6, the J call TRBJ1-3; tentative D call: TRBD1 (5 bases). The CDR3 covers 14 residues. CDR1 SGHVS and CDR2 FNYEAQ come from the germline V gene. The V and J ends lost 5 bases and 5 bases respectively, with 13 bases between them.

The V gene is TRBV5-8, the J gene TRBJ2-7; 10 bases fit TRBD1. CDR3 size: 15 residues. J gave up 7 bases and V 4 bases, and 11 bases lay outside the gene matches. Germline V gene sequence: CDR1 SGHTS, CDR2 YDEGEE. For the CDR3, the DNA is TGTGCCAGCAGCCTACCCGGGACAGGGGAAGGGGAGCAGTACTTC. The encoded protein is CASSLPGTGEGEQYF.

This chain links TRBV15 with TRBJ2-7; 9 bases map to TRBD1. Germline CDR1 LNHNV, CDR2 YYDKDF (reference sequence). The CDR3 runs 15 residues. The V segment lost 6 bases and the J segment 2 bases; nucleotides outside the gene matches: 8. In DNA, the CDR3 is TGTGCCACCAGTCTGGGACAGGGACCCACCTACGAGCAGTACTTC. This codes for CATSLGQGPTYEQYF.

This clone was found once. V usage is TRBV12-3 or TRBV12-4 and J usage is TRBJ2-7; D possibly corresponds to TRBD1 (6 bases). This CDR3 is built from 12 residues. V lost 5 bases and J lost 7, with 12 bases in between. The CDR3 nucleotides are TGTGCCAGCAGTACAACAGGGTCGGAGCAGTACTTC. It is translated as CASSTTGSEQYF.

The CDR3 DNA reads TGTGCCAGCAGCCCGAAGGGGCCATACAATGAGCAGTTCTTC. Translated, it gives CASSPKGPYNEQFF. The chain links TRBV7-2 to TRBJ2-1; D may be TRBD1 (5 bases). CDR3 length: 14 amino acids. Germline V gives CDR1 SGHTA, CDR2 FQGNSA. The ends were cut back, 5 bases at V and 4 bases at J, with 12 bases in the middle.

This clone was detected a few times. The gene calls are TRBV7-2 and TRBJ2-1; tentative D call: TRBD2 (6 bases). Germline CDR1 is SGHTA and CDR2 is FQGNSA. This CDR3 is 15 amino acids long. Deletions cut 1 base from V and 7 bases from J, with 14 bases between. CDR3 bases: TGTGCCAGCAGCTTAGGGCGTCTAGGAGGGAATGAGCAGTTCTTC. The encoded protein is CASSLGRLGGNEQFF.